These 8 T cell receptor beta chains originate from one sample sequenced in a study of CD8 T cells in ankylosing spondylitis. TCRdb used MiXCR to reprocess the 5' RACE reads, holding one entry per CDR3 protein. The sample includes 150,000 to 200,000 distinct CDR3 sequences, 15% to 20% of them seen just once. Sequenced input: blood, either unsorted or a sorted T cell fraction (not recorded which). The receptors were gathered from a male donor aged 5-29 years with ankylosing spondylitis or in good health (not recorded which).

This clonotype was recorded many times. V usage is TRBV4-2 and J usage is TRBJ2-1; possibly TRBD2 for D (6 bases). CDR1 is LGHNA, CDR2 YNFKEQ, per germline. V lost 0 bases and J 2 bases, leaving 14 bases between the germline ends. The CDR3 totals 17 residues. The chain's CDR3 is CASSQDLEGGPYNEQFF. CDR3 sequence (DNA): TGTGCCAGCAGCCAAGATCTGGAGGGAGGTCCCTACAATGAGCAGTTCTTC.

V and J are TRBV29-1 and TRBJ2-7, with 10 bases lining up with TRBD1. Germline V gene sequence: CDR1 SQVTM, CDR2 ANQGSEA. This CDR3 has 13 amino acids. The J segment lost 3 bases and the V segment lost 3 bases, leaving 2 bases of the junction unmatched. CDR3 residues: CSVEGQGIYEQYF. The CDR3 coding sequence is TGCAGCGTTGAGGGACAGGGGATCTACGAGCAGTACTTC.

The chain has TRBV5-1 and TRBJ2-1, with D tentatively TRBD2 (5 bases). The CDR3 is made up of 14 amino acids. V was clipped by 6 bases and J by 7 bases, with 17 bases between them. CDR1 and CDR2 from the germline V gene are SGHRS and YFSETQ. Here the CDR3 reads CASNVEGRPNEQFF. CDR3 nucleotides: TGCGCCAGCAACGTCGAGGGCAGGCCTAATGAGCAGTTCTTC.

This clonotype was seen at least ten times. CDR3 DNA: TGCGCCAGCAGCCTGGACACCTCGAACACCGGGGAGCTGTTTTTT. Amino acid sequence: CASSLDTSNTGELFF. V and J are TRBV5-1 and TRBJ2-2; maybe TRBD1 (5 bases). Germline assignment: CDR1 SGHRS and CDR2 YFSETQ. Trimming shortened V by 4 bases and J by 0 bases, and 10 bases separated the two germline ends. This CDR3 spans 15 amino acids.

This clonotype was counted only a few times. CDR3 loop: CAAGERHYEQYV. DNA for the CDR3: TGTGCCGCAGGGGAAAGGCACTACGAGCAGTACGTC. This rearrangement joins TRBV24-1 to TRBJ2-7; perhaps TRBD1 as D (6 bases). V lost 12 bases and J lost 3, with 14 bases in between. Germline CDR1 and CDR2: KGHDR and SFDVKD. The CDR3 is made up of 12 amino acids.

This clonotype was seen at least ten times. V is TRBV12-3 or TRBV12-4 and J is TRBJ2-5; TRBD2 matches at 8 bases. This CDR3 comprises 19 residues. The V and J ends lost 5 bases and 2 bases, in that order; junction bases with no gene match: 19. In DNA, the CDR3 is TGTGCCAGCAGTCCCGCCCGGGGACTAGGGAGTGATCCACAAGAGACCCAGTACTTC. Its protein is CASSPARGLGSDPQETQYF.

This clonotype came up many times. V usage is TRBV5-5 and J usage is TRBJ2-3; no definite D call. The CDR3 has 14 residues. V gave up 4 bases and J gave up 0 bases, with 9 bases separating them. Per germline, CDR1 SGHKS and CDR2 YYEKEE (reference sequence). The CDR3, as DNA: TGTGCCAGCAGCCCCGGACCCAGCACAGATACGCAGTATTTT. Its translation is CASSPGPSTDTQYF.

This sequence joins TRBV15 and TRBJ2-7, with 7 bases identical to TRBD1. The CDR3 length is 14 residues. Per the germline V gene, CDR1 is LNHNV and CDR2 is YYDKDF (reference sequence). The J segment lost 4 bases and the V segment lost 3 bases, leaving 6 bases of the junction unmatched. In nucleotides, the CDR3 is TGTGCCACCAGCAGCAGACAGGGTGTATACGAGCAGTACTTC. Protein sequence: CATSSRQGVYEQYF.